The 9 T cell receptor beta chains below all came from one sample that was sequenced in a study of blood T cell repertoires in COVID-19. The repertoire was sequenced with immunoSEQ multiplex PCR; TCRdb's copy has only in-frame clones and lacks some. The data contain about 200,000 clones, around 82% of them singletons. What was sequenced was PBMCs or T cells enriched from blood (not recorded which). The receptor set was obtained from a woman aged 55-70 years with acute COVID-19.

The chain uses TRBV29-1 and TRBJ2-6; the D is unclear. CDR3 length: 13 residues. The germline V gene has CDR1 SQVTM and CDR2 ANQGSEA. V lost 3 bases and J 0 bases, leaving 3 bases between the germline ends. CDR3 in DNA: TGCAGCGTTGAGCGCTCTGGGGCCAACGTCCTGACTTTC. Protein: CSVERSGANVLTF.

The gene calls are TRBV30 and TRBJ2-7; 9 bases are a match to TRBD1. The germline CDR1 and CDR2 sequences are GTSNPN and SVGIG (reference sequence). V was clipped by 5 bases and J by 6 bases; unmatched bases: 2. The CDR3 runs 11 residues. CDR3 bases: TGTGCCTGGGGGACAGGGCCCGAGCAGTACGTC. It translates to CAWGTGPEQYV.

This clone was observed a single time. The chain joins TRBV7-2 to TRBJ1-5; the D is unclear. This CDR3 has 15 residues. Trimming removed 1 base at V and 3 bases at J, with 10 bases between. The germline V gene encodes CDR1 SGHTA and CDR2 FQGNSA. The CDR3 loop is CASSLDGSFNQPQHF. The CDR3 nucleotides read TGTGCCAGCAGCTTAGATGGGAGCTTCAATCAGCCCCAGCATTTT.

The V call is TRBV28, the J call TRBJ1-2; D uncertain. In germline, CDR1 is MDHEN, CDR2 SYDVKM. The CDR3 sequence is 12 residues long. V was pared by 4 bases and J by 0 bases, with 3 bases between. CDR3 DNA sequence: TGTGCCAGCAGTTCTACTAACTATGGCTACACCTTC. This codes for CASSSTNYGYTF.

V and J are TRBV28 and TRBJ1-2; TRBD1 is a possible D gene (5 bases). The CDR3 totals 13 residues. Between the trimmed V and J ends, which lost 6 bases and 8 bases, there was a span of 16 bases. Germline V lookup: CDR1 MDHEN, CDR2 SYDVKM. CDR3 DNA sequence: TGTGCCAGCAGACGACACAGGAGCGCCGGCTACACCTTC. Residues: CASRRHRSAGYTF.

This chain links TRBV27 with TRBJ2-2; no clear D gene. CDR1 MNHEY and CDR2 SMNVEV come from the germline V gene (reference sequence). The CDR3 has 11 amino acids. The V end lost 8 bases, the J end lost 2 bases, and 3 bases lay between the germline ends. The CDR3 loop is CASRNTGELFF. Written as DNA, the CDR3 is TGTGCCAGCCGTAACACCGGGGAGCTGTTTTTT.

The chain is built from TRBV10-1 and TRBJ2-2; 8 nucleotides align to TRBD1. The CDR3 covers 14 residues. With V trimmed by 2 bases and J by 7 bases, 3 bases remained unmatched. CDR1 WNHNN and CDR2 SYGVQD come from the germline V gene (reference sequence). DNA of the CDR3: TGCGCCAGCAGTGAGCAGGGGGCAGGCGGGGAGCTGTTTTTT. Its protein is CASSEQGAGGELFF.

The chain joins TRBV7-2 to TRBJ2-3, with 9 positions matching TRBD2. V lost 1 base and J lost 4; bases outside the gene matches: 12. The CDR3 runs to 18 residues. Germline assignment: CDR1 SGHTA and CDR2 FQGNSA. The CDR3 loop reads CASSLDPRSGGWADTQYF. CDR3 DNA sequence: TGTGCCAGCAGCTTAGACCCTCGCAGCGGGGGGTGGGCAGATACGCAGTATTTT.

This clone was detected a few times. The chain has TRBV5-8 and TRBJ1-5; possibly TRBD1 for D (5 bases). The germline V and J ends were trimmed by 0 bases and 0 bases, with 16 bases remaining between them. The CDR3 sequence is 18 residues long. Germline CDR1 and CDR2: SGHTS and YDEGEE. CDR3 sequence reads: CASSLDPGWAYSNQPQHF. CDR3 coding DNA: TGTGCCAGCAGCTTGGATCCAGGGTGGGCTTATAGCAATCAGCCCCAGCATTTT.